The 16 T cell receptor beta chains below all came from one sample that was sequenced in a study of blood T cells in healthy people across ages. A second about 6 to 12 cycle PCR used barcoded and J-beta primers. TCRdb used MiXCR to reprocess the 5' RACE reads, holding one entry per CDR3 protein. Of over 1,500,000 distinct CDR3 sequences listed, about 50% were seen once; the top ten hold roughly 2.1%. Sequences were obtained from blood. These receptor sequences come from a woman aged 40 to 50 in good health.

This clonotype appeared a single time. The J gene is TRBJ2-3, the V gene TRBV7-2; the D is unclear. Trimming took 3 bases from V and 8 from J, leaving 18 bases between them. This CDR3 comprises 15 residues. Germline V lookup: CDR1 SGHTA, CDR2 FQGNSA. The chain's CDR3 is CASSFLARRTGTQYF. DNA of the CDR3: TGTGCCAGCAGCTTCTTGGCCCGGCGGACGGGTACGCAGTATTTT.

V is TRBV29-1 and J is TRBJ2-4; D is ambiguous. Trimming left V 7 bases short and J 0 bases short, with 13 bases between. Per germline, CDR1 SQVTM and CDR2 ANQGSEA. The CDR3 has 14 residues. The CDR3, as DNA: TGCAGCGCCACCGGGTCTATAGCCAAAAACATTCAGTACTTC. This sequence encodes CSATGSIAKNIQYF.

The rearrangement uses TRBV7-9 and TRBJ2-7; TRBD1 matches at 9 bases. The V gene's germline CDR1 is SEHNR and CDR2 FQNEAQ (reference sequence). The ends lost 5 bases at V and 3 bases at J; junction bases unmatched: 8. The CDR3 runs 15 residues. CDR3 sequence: CASSLPGQGVYEQYF. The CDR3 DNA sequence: TGTGCCAGCAGCCTCCCGGGACAGGGCGTCTACGAGCAGTACTTC.

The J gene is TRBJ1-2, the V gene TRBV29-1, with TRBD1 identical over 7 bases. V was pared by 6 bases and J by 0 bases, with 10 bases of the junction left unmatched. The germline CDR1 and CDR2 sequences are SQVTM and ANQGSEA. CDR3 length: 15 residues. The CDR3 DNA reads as TGCAGCGTCCCTAGGCGGGGGACAGCTAACTATGGCTACACCTTC. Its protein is CSVPRRGTANYGYTF.

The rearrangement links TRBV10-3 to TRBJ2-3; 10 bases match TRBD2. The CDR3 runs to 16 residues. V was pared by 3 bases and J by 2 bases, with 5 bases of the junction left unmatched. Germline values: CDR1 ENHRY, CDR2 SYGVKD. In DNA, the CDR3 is TGTGCCATCAGTGAAGGAGCGGGGGGGAACACAGATACGCAGTATTTT. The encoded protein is CAISEGAGGNTDTQYF.

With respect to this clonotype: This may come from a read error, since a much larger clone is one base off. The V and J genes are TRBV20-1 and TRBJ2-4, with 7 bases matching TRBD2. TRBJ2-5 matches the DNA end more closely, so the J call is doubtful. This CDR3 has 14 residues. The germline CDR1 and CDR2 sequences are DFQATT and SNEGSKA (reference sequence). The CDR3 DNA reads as TGCAGTGCTCGGAGCGGGGTCAACCTAGAGACCCAGTACTTC. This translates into CSARSGVNLETQYF.

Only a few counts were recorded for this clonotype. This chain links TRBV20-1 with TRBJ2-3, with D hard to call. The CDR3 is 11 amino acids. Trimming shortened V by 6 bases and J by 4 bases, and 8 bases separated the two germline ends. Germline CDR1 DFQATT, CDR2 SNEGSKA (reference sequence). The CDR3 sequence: CSAYKADTQYF. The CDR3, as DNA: TGCAGTGCGTATAAAGCAGATACGCAGTATTTT.

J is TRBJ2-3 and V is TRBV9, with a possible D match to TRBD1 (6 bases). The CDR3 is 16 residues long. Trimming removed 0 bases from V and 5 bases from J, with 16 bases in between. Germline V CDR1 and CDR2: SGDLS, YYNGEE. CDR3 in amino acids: CASSVAGQGMGDTQYF. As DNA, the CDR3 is TGTGCCAGCAGCGTAGCCGGGCAGGGGATGGGAGATACGCAGTATTTT.

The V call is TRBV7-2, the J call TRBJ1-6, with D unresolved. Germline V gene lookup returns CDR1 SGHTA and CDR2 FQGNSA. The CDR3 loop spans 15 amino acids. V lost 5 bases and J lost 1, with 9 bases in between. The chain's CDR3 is CASSLTESYNSPLHF. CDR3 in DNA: TGTGCCAGCAGCCTCACAGAATCCTATAATTCACCCCTCCACTTT.

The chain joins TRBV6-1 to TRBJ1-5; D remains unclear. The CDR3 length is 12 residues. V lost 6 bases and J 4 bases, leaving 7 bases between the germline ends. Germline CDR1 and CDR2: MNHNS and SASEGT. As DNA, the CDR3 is TGTGCCAGCAGGAACGAGAATCAGCCCCAGCATTTT. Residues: CASRNENQPQHF.

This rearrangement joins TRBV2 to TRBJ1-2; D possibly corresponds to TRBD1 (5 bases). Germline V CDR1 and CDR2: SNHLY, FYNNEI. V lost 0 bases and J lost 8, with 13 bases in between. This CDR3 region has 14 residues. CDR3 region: CASSEARGAGGYTF. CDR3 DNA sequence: TGTGCCAGCAGTGAAGCGCGAGGGGCTGGAGGCTACACCTTC.

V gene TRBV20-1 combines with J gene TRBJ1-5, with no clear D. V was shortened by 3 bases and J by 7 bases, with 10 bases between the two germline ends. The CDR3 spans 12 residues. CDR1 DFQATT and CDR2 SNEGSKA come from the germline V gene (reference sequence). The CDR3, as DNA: TGCAGTGCTAGGACGACCGGCCAGCCCCAGCATTTT. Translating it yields CSARTTGQPQHF.

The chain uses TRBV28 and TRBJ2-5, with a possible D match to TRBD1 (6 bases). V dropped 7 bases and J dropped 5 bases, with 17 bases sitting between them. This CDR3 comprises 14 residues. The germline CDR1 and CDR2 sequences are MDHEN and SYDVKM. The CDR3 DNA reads TGTGCCAGCATAGATGACAGAAGGGGGGAGACCCAGTACTTC. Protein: CASIDDRRGETQYF.

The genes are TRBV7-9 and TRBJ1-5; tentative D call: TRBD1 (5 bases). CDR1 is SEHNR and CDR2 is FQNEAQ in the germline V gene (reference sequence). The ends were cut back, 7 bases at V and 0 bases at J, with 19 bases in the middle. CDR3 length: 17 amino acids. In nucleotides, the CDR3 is TGTGCCAGCACCTCGTTCATCCGGGGGAATAGCAATCAGCCCCAGCATTTT. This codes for CASTSFIRGNSNQPQHF.

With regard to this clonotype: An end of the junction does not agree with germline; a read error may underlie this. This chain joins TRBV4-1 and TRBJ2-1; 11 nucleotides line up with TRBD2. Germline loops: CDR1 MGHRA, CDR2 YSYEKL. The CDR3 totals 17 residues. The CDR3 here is CASSQDSGGARRNELFF. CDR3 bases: TGCGCCAGCAGCCAAGATAGCGGGGGGGCCAGGAGGAATGAGCTGTTCTTC.

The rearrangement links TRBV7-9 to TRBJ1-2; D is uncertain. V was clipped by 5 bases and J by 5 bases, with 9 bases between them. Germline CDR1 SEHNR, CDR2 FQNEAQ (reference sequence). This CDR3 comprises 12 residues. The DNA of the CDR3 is TGTGCCAGCAGCCCTGGGGAGTATGGCTACACCTTC. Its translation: CASSPGEYGYTF.